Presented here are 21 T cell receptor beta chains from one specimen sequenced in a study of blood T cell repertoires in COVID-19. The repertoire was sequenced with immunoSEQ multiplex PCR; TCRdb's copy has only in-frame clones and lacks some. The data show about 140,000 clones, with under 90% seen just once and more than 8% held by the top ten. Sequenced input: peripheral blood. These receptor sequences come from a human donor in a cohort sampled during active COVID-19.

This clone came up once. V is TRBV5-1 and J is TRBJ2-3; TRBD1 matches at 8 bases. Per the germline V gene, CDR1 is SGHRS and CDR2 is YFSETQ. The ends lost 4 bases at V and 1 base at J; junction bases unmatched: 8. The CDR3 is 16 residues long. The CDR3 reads CASSRVSGQGTDTQYF. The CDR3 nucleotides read TGCGCCAGCAGCAGAGTTTCGGGACAGGGCACAGATACGCAGTATTTT. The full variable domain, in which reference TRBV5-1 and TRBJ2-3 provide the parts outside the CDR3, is KAGVTQTPRYLIKTRGQQVTLSCSPISGHRSVSWYQQTPGQGLQFLFEYFSETQRNKGNFPGRFSGRQFSNSRSEMNVSTLELGDSALYLCASSRVSGQGTDTQYFGPGTRLTVL.

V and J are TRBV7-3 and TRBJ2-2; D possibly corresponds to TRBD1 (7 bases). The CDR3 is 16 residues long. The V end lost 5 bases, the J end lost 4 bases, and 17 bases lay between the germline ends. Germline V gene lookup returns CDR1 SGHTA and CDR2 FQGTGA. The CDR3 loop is CASSPGGTEITGELFF. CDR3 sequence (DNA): TGTGCCAGCAGCCCGGGCGGGACAGAAATCACCGGGGAGCTGTTTTTT.

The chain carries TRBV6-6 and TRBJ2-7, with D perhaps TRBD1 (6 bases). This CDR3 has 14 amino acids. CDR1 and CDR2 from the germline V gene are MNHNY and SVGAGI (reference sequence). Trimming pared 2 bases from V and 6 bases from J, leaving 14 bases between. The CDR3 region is CASSYSGDNSEQYF. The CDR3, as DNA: TGTGCCAGCAGTTACAGTGGGGACAACTCCGAGCAGTACTTC.

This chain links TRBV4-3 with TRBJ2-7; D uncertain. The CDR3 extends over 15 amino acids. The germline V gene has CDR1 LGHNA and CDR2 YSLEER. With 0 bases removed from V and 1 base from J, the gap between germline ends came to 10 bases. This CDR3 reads CASSQEGSPSYEQYF. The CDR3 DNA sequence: TGCGCCAGCAGCCAAGAGGGCAGCCCATCCTACGAGCAGTACTTC.

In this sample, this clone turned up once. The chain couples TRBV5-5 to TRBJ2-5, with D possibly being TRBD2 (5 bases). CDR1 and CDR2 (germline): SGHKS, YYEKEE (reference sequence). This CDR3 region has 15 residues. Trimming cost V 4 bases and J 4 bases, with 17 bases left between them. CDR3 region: CASSPRARVVETQYF. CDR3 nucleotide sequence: TGTGCCAGCAGCCCAAGGGCGAGGGTGGTAGAGACCCAGTACTTC.

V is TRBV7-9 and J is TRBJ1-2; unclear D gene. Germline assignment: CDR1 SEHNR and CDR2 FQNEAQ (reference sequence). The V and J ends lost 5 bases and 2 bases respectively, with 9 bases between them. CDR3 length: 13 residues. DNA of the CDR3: TGTGCCAGCAGCCCCGGGTCCAACTATGGCTACACCTTC. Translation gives CASSPGSNYGYTF.

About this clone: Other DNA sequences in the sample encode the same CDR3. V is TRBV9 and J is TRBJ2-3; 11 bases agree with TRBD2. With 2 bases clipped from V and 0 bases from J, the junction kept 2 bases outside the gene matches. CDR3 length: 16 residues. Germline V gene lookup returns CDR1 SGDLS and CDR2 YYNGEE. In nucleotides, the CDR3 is TGTGCCAGCAGCGTGGGACTAGCGGCTAGCACAGATACGCAGTATTTT. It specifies CASSVGLAASTDTQYF. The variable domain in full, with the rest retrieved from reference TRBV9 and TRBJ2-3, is DSGVTQTPKHLITATGQRVTLRCSPRSGDLSVYWYQQSLDQGLQFLIQYYNGEERAKGNILERFSAQQFPDLHSELNLSSLELGDSALYFCASSVGLAASTDTQYFGPGTRLTVL.

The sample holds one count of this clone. The chain's CDR3 is CASSEMAGTDTQYF. The CDR3 bases are TGTGCCAGCAGTGAGATGGCAGGCACAGATACGCAGTATTTT. This chain links TRBV6-4 with TRBJ2-3; D remains ambiguous. The germline gives CDR1 MRHNA, CDR2 SNTAGT. Trimming stripped 3 bases from V and 1 base from J, with 8 bases between. CDR3 length equals 14 residues.

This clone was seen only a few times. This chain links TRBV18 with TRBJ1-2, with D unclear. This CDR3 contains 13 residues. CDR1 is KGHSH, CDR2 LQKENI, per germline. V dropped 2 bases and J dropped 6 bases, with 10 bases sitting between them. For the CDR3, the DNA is TGTGCCAGCTCACCAACCCAGATGGATGGCTACACCTTC. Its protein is CASSPTQMDGYTF.

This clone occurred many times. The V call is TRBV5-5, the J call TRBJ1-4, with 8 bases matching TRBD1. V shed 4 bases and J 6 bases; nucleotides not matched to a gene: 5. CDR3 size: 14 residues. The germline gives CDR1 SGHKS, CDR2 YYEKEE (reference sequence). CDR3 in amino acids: CASSTPTGDEKLFF. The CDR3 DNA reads TGTGCCAGCAGCACGCCGACAGGGGATGAAAAACTGTTTTTT. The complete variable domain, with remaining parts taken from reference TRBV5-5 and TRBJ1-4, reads DAGVTQSPTHLIKTRGQQVTLRCSPISGHKSVSWYQQVLGQGPQFIFQYYEKEERGRGNFPDRFSARQFPNYSSELNVNALLLGDSALYLCASSTPTGDEKLFFGSGTQLSVL.

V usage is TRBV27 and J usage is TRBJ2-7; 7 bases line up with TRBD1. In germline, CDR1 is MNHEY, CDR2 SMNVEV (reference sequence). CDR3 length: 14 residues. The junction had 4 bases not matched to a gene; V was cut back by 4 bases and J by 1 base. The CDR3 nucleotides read TGTGCCAGCAGTTCCTGGACAGGATCCTACGAGCAGTACTTC. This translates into CASSSWTGSYEQYF.

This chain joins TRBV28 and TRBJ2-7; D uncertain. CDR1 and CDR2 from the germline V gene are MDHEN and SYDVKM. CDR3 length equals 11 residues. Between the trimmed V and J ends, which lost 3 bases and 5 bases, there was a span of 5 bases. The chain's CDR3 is CASSFLHEQYF. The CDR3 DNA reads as TGTGCCAGCAGTTTTCTCCACGAGCAGTACTTC.

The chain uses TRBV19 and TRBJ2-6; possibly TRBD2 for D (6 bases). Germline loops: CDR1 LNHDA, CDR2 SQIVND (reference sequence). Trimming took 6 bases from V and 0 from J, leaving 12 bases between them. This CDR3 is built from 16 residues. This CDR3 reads CASRTIGSSGANVLTF. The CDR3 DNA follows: TGTGCCAGTAGAACGATCGGGAGCTCTGGGGCCAACGTCCTGACTTTC.

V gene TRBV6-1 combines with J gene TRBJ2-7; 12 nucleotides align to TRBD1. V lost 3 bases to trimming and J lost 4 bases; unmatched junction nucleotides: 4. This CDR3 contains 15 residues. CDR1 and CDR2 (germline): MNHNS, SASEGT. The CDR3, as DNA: TGTGCCAGCAGTGACGGGACAGGGGGCCTTTACGAGCAGTACTTC. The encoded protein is CASSDGTGGLYEQYF.

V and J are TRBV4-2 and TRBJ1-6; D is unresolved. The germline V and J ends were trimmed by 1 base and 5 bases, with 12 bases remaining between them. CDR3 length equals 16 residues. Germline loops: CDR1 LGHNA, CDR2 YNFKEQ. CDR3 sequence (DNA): TGTGCCAGCAGCCAAGTGGCCACCTTGGATAATTCACCCCTCCACTTT. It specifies CASSQVATLDNSPLHF.

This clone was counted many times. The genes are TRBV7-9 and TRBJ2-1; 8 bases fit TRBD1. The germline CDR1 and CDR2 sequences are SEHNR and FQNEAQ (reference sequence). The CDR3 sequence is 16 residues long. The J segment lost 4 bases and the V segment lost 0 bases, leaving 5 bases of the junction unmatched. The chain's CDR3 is CASSLAIWDRYNEQFF. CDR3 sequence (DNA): TGTGCCAGCAGCTTAGCTATCTGGGACAGGTACAATGAGCAGTTCTTC.

The CDR3 is CASSFGQAYEQYF. CDR3 sequence (DNA): TGTGCCAGCAGTTTCGGACAGGCCTACGAGCAGTACTTC. The chain couples TRBV25-1 to TRBJ2-7, with TRBD1 identical over 7 bases. V was pared by 5 bases and J by 2 bases, with 3 bases of the junction left unmatched. The length of the CDR3 is 13 residues. From germline, CDR1 is MGHDK and CDR2 SYGVNS.

The CDR3 nucleotides read TGTGCCAGTAGTATTCAAGCGGGAGGGCCGGCCTACGAGCAGTACTTC. It translates to CASSIQAGGPAYEQYF. V and J are TRBV19 and TRBJ2-7; 10 nucleotides align to TRBD2. Germline-derived CDR1 and CDR2 are LNHDA and SQIVND (reference sequence). V dropped 3 bases and J dropped 2; count of bases not matched to a gene: 7. The CDR3 covers 16 residues.

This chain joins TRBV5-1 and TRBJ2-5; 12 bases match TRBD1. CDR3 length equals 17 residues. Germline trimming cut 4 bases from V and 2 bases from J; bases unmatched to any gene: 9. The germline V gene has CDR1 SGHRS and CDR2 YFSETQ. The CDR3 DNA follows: TGCGCCAGCAGCCTCCAAGGGACAGGGGGCTGGCAAGAGACCCAGTACTTC. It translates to CASSLQGTGGWQETQYF.

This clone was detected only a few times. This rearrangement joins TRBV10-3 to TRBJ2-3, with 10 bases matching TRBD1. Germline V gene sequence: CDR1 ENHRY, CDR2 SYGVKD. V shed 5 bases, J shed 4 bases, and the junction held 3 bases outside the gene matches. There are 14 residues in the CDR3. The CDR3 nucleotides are TGTGCCATCAGTCCGGGACAGGGGTCAGATACGCAGTATTTT. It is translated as CAISPGQGSDTQYF.

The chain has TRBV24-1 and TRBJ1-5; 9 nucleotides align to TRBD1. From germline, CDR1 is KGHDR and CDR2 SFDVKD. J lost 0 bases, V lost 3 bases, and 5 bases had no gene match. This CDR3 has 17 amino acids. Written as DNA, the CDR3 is TGTGCCACCAGTGATAACGGACAGGGGACTAGCAATCAGCCCCAGCATTTT. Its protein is CATSDNGQGTSNQPQHF.